A single sample is the source of the 15 T cell receptor beta chains below, sequenced in a study of T cells in Graves' hyperthyroidism and ophthalmopathy. RNA transcripts gave rise to amplified TCR beta CDR3 regions. Using the HTBI primer set, a first-round RT-PCR was run on the TCR CDR3. MiXCR, run by TCRdb on the multiplex PCR reads, gives a single entry per CDR3 protein. There are a few hundred thousand distinct CDR3 sequences in the sample; about 45% occur only once, and 8.2% lies in the top ten. Sequenced: peripheral blood or thyroid tissue (not recorded which). The origin of the receptors is a woman between 18 and 29 years old with Graves' hyperthyroidism.

On this clonotype itself: The junction and the germline gene differ at one end; a read error may be behind it. This rearrangement joins TRBV2 to TRBJ2-3, with D perhaps matching TRBD1 (7 bases). The V gene's germline CDR1 is SNHLY and CDR2 FYNNEI. The CDR3 sequence is 14 residues long. This CDR3 reads CATHGGQSTDTQCF. CDR3 bases: TGTGCCACCCACGGGGGACAGAGCACAGATACGCAGTGTTTT.

With respect to this clonotype: The final CDR3 position lacks the conserved phenylalanine or tryptophan, pointing to a likely read error. Because the CDR3's place on the DNA is in doubt, the DNA is left out and the CDR3 is given as listed by TCRdb. The V gene is TRBV7-8, the J gene TRBJ1-6. From its first to its last residue, the CDR3 has 8 amino acids. Germline CDR1 and CDR2: SGHVS and FQNEAQ. The CDR3 loop is CASSFGQP.

This clonotype has just a few counts. This chain joins TRBV19 and TRBJ2-7, with D uncertain. The CDR3 is made up of 14 amino acids. Germline CDR1 and CDR2: LNHDA and SQIVND (reference sequence). Trimming took 3 bases from V and 4 from J, leaving 13 bases between them. CDR3 nucleotide sequence: TGTGCCAGTAGTATTTTCCACGGATCGTACGAGCAGTACTTC. Its protein product is CASSIFHGSYEQYF.

There are many counts of this clonotype. This chain uses TRBV7-9 with TRBJ1-5, with 9 bases fitting TRBD1. CDR3 length: 16 residues. CDR1 SEHNR and CDR2 FQNEAQ come from the germline V gene (reference sequence). The V and J ends lost 5 bases and 5 bases, in that order; junction bases with no gene match: 10. The CDR3 nucleotides read TGTGCCAGCAGCCCAGTGGGGACAGGGAGAGATCAGCCCCAGCATTTT. It is translated as CASSPVGTGRDQPQHF.

J is TRBJ1-5 and V is TRBV6-1; no firm D call. Germline values: CDR1 MNHNS, CDR2 SASEGT. The CDR3 is 15 residues long. The ends were cut back, 5 bases at V and 0 bases at J, with 11 bases in the middle. CDR3 in DNA: TGTGCCAGCAGTCCCCATCTGCATAGCAATCAGCCCCAGCATTTT. Translated, it gives CASSPHLHSNQPQHF.

This clonotype appeared many times. V and J are TRBV19 and TRBJ1-2; 8 bases match TRBD1. CDR1 and CDR2 (germline): LNHDA, SQIVND (reference sequence). This CDR3 has 14 amino acids. V was pared by 6 bases and J by 4 bases, with 7 bases of the junction left unmatched. The CDR3 reads CASRDGQGIYGYTF. CDR3 sequence (DNA): TGTGCCAGTAGGGATGGACAGGGAATCTATGGCTACACCTTC.

The table lists this clonotype with a count of one. The chain is built from TRBV9 and TRBJ2-7; D possibly corresponds to TRBD1 (5 bases). In germline, CDR1 is SGDLS, CDR2 YYNGEE. The V and J ends lost 4 bases and 7 bases respectively, with 18 bases between them. The CDR3 spans 14 residues. Here the CDR3 DNA reads TGTGCCAGCAGCAGAAAAGACAGATTTTGGGAGCAGTACTTC. Protein product: CASSRKDRFWEQYF.

This clonotype was seen a handful of times. V and J are TRBV7-9 and TRBJ1-4, with TRBD1 matching over 9 bases. The V and J ends lost 2 bases and 8 bases, in that order; junction bases with no gene match: 9. The CDR3 has 16 amino acids. Germline CDR1 SEHNR, CDR2 FQNEAQ (reference sequence). The CDR3 nucleotides read TGTGCCAGCAGCTTACGACCGGGACAGGGAGGGGAAAAACTGTTTTTT. Protein sequence: CASSLRPGQGGEKLFF.

The chain combines TRBV6-5 with TRBJ1-3, with D perhaps TRBD1 (5 bases). There are 14 residues in the CDR3. CDR1 MNHEY and CDR2 SVGAGI come from the germline V gene. Between the trimmed V and J ends, which lost 4 bases and 3 bases, there was a span of 10 bases. The CDR3: CASSLQERGNTIYF. In DNA, the CDR3 is TGTGCCAGCAGTTTACAGGAACGTGGAAACACCATATATTTT.

This clonotype was observed a few times. The chain recombines TRBV13 with TRBJ1-2; D gene unclear. Germline CDR1 PRHDT, CDR2 FYEKMQ (reference sequence). The CDR3 length is 14 residues. Trimming took off 0 bases at V and 7 bases at J, with 12 bases between the two ends. CDR3 nucleotide sequence: TGTGCCAGCAGCTTAGGGCAGGCCTCGATTGGCTACACCTTC. Translating gives CASSLGQASIGYTF.

The sample holds many counts of this clonotype. V and J are TRBV24-1 and TRBJ1-1, with D possibly matching TRBD1 (5 bases). The V end lost 0 bases, the J end lost 11 bases, and 12 bases lay between the germline ends. Germline V gene data show CDR1 as KGHDR and CDR2 as SFDVKD. The CDR3 length is 13 residues. The CDR3 reads CATSDLRGGSAFF. The DNA for the CDR3 is TGTGCCACCAGTGATTTGCGTGGGGGATCGGCTTTCTTT.

V usage is TRBV29-1 and J usage is TRBJ1-2; D not resolved. Deletions cut 0 bases from V and 0 bases from J, with 11 bases between. Per the germline V gene, CDR1 is SQVTM and CDR2 is ANQGSEA. The CDR3 length is 15 residues. CDR3: CSVEDLGPTNYGYTF. In DNA, the CDR3 is TGCAGCGTTGAAGATTTAGGGCCCACTAACTATGGCTACACCTTC. Full variable domain (rest looked up from reference TRBV29-1 and TRBJ1-2): SAVISQKPSRDICQRGTSLTIQCQVDSQVTMMFWYRQQPGQSLTLIATANQGSEATYESGFVIDKFPISRPNLTFSTLTVSNMSPEDSSIYLCSVEDLGPTNYGYTFGSGTRLTVV.

The chain employs TRBV15 and TRBJ1-5; 9 nucleotides agree with TRBD1. The CDR3 sequence is 14 residues long. J lost 0 bases, V lost 11 bases, and 5 bases had no gene match. Germline loops: CDR1 LNHNV, CDR2 YYDKDF (reference sequence). In DNA form, the CDR3 reads TGTGCCGCGGGACAGGGATATAGCAATCAGCCCCAGCATTTT. As protein: CAAGQGYSNQPQHF.

A word on this clonotype: One end of the junction fails to match germline, which may point to a read error. The V and J genes are TRBV6-5 and TRBJ1-2, with D possibly TRBD1 on 5 matching bases. This CDR3 contains 14 residues. The germline gives CDR1 MNHEY, CDR2 SVGAGI. The DNA for the CDR3 is TGTGCCATCAGTTACTCCGCCGGGACCTCTGGAAACACCTTC. Its translation is CAISYSAGTSGNTF.

The chain employs TRBV10-3 and TRBJ1-6, with 9 bases that match TRBD1. This CDR3 is built from 16 residues. Trimming cost V 6 bases and J 2 bases; bases outside gene matches: 5. In germline, CDR1 is ENHRY, CDR2 SYGVKD. CDR3 amino acids: CAIRGDRDTYNSPLHF. CDR3 DNA: TGTGCCATCAGAGGGGACAGGGACACCTATAATTCACCCCTCCACTTT.